This T cell receptor beta chain came from a study of T-cell memory formation after mild COVID-19. CDR3 length: 15 amino acids. The germline CDR1 and CDR2 sequences are MNHEY and SVGAGI. V shed 6 bases, J shed 1 base, and the junction held 6 bases outside the gene matches. TCRdb independently ran MiXCR on the 5' RACE reads; one entry per CDR3 protein. The table records roughly 300,000 distinct CDR3 sequences, 8.2% of them present only once. Overall study findings and caveats: Clones contracting over day 15 to 85 were CD4/CD8 balanced, with later expanders leaning CD4+. Shrinking CD4+ clones were chiefly CM and EM; CD8+ ones were chiefly EMRA.

This clonotype showed up just a few times. The antigen is not known. Material: PBMCs or a T cell subset sorted from them (not recorded which). The source of this sequence is a man between 18 and 35 years old who had mild COVID-19 (a few samples of this study predate the infection). Cell type and time point are not known. J is TRBJ2-5 and V is TRBV6-5; 9 bases line up with TRBD2. The CDR3 DNA is TGTGCCAGCAGCCCCGCGGGGGGGATCCAAGAGACCCAGTACTTC. This codes for CASSPAGGIQETQYF.